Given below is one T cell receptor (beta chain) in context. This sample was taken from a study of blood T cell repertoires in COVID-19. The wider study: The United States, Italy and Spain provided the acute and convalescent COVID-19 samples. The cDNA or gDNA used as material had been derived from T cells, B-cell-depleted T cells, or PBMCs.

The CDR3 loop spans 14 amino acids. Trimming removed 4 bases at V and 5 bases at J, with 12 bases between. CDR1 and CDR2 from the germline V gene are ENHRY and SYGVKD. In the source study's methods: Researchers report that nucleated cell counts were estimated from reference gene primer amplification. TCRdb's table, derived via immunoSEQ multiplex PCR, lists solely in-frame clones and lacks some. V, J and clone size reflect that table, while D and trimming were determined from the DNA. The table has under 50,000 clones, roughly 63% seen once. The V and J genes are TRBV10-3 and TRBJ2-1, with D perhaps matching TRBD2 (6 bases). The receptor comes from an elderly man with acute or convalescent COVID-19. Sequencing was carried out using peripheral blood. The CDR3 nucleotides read TGTGCCATCAGTGGCGGGACTCGAGACAATGAGCAGTTCTTC. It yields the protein CAISGGTRDNEQFF.